Each of the 7 T cell receptor beta chains below was sequenced from the same sample in a study of response to subunit inactivated influenza vaccine. MiXCR, applied by TCRdb to the RT-PCR reads, yields one record per CDR3 protein. The table has about 540,000 distinct CDR3 sequences, approximately 24% seen once. These data are also associated with another study on T cells expressing NK-cell markers. That source reports: UMIs were included in TCR beta cDNA generated by 5'RACE template switching.

The sample consisted of CD4+ T cells sorted from PBMCs, taken 11 to 12 days after vaccination. These receptors all stem from a man aged 50 to 59 who received an inactivated influenza vaccine.

This clonotype showed up just a few times. The V gene is TRBV18, the J gene TRBJ2-6, with D possibly matching TRBD2 (5 bases). V lost 3 bases and J 0 bases, leaving 9 bases between the germline ends. CDR3 size: 16 residues. Germline V gene sequence: CDR1 KGHSH, CDR2 LQKENI. The CDR3 sequence: CASSPIGDSGANVLTF. In DNA form, the CDR3 reads TGTGCCAGCTCACCGATCGGGGACTCTGGGGCCAACGTCCTGACTTTC.

The chain uses TRBV6-5 and TRBJ1-6; D perhaps matches TRBD1 (6 bases). Germline V CDR1 and CDR2: MNHEY, SVGAGI. The V end was cut by 0 bases, the J end by 9 bases, with 12 bases between. The CDR3 is made up of 15 amino acids. The CDR3: CASSYSRQAGSPLHF. In nucleotides, the CDR3 is TGTGCCAGCAGTTACTCGCGACAGGCTGGTTCACCCCTCCACTTT.

V gene TRBV12-3 or TRBV12-4 combines with J gene TRBJ2-5; tentatively, D is TRBD1 or TRBD2 (5 bases each). Deletions cut 0 bases from V and 2 bases from J, with 10 bases between. The CDR3 is 15 amino acids. Written as DNA, the CDR3 is TGTGCCAGCAGTTTAGCTGTGGGGGAACAAGAGACCCAGTACTTC. Its translation is CASSLAVGEQETQYF.

This chain uses TRBV12-3 or TRBV12-4 with TRBJ2-1; perhaps TRBD2 as D (6 bases). The CDR3 is 17 residues long. With 3 bases removed from V and 5 bases from J, the gap between germline ends came to 20 bases. CDR3 in amino acids: CASSLGGPSSLDNEQFF. The CDR3 DNA follows: TGTGCCAGCAGTTTGGGGGGACCCAGTTCCCTAGACAATGAGCAGTTCTTC.

This clonotype has more than one count but fewer than ten. This chain uses TRBV3-1 with TRBJ2-5, with 7 nucleotides matching TRBD2. CDR1 is LGHDT, CDR2 YNNKEL, per germline (reference sequence). Trimming at V came to 3 bases and at J to 7 bases, leaving 11 bases not matched to a gene. This CDR3 has 15 residues. The CDR3, as DNA: TGTGCCAGCAGCCAGCTGGCGGGAGCGGGTGTGACCCAGTACTTC. Its protein product is CASSQLAGAGVTQYF.

The chain carries TRBV18 and TRBJ1-1; a possible D gene is TRBD1 (5 bases). The germline V and J ends were trimmed by 5 bases and 3 bases, with 13 bases remaining between them. Germline V gene sequence: CDR1 KGHSH, CDR2 LQKENI. The CDR3 has 14 amino acids. CDR3 loop: CASSSRGGDTEAFF. DNA for the CDR3: TGTGCCAGCTCATCCCGGGGCGGTGACACTGAAGCTTTCTTT.

V and J are TRBV3-1 and TRBJ2-3, with 8 bases identical to TRBD2. Germline loops: CDR1 LGHDT, CDR2 YNNKEL (reference sequence). The CDR3 is made up of 16 amino acids. V lost 1 base to trimming and J lost 1 base; unmatched junction nucleotides: 4. The CDR3 reads CASSQGTSIGTDTQYF. The CDR3 region has the DNA TGTGCCAGCAGCCAAGGGACTAGCATTGGCACAGATACGCAGTATTTT.